This TCR beta chain comes out of a study of T cell responses to AZD1222 COVID-19 vaccine. The CDR3 totals 13 residues. With 6 bases removed from V and 7 bases from J, the gap between germline ends came to 10 bases. This table comes from immunoSEQ multiplex PCR, and its TCRdb copy is limited to in-frame clones, with some not included. The profile shows roughly 99,000 clones, roughly 87% of them singletons. The chain is built from TRBV12-3 or TRBV12-4 and TRBJ1-6; D gene unclear. The receptor was isolated from an adult in good health. The sample in question was peripheral blood, obtained on day 0 of AZD1222 vaccination. CDR3 residues: CASRLDGNSPLHF. CDR3 nucleotide sequence: TGTGCCAGCAGACTGGACGGGAATTCACCCCTCCACTTT.